Given below is one T cell receptor beta chain in context. In the original processing: Amplifying reference gene primers gave estimates of nucleated cell counts. TCRdb keeps only in-frame clones here, not all; method: immunoSEQ multiplex PCR. V and J calls and clone size are given by that table; D and trimming were obtained from the DNA. The sample contains 25,000 to 35,000 clones, 91% of which appear only once. V shed 5 bases and J shed 2 bases, with 11 bases lying between them. CDR1 and CDR2 (germline): SGHTA, FQGNSA. The CDR3 contains 14 residues. The sample originates from a study of blood T cell repertoires in COVID-19. Study details: Samples representing acute and convalescent COVID-19 were sourced from the United States, Italy and Spain. From T cells, B-cell-depleted T cells, or PBMCs came the material, which was cDNA or gDNA.

This sequence was found in a human donor with active COVID-19. The donor label of this sample is uncertain. The chain uses TRBV7-2 and TRBJ2-3, with TRBD1 as a possible D gene (6 bases). Sequenced input: peripheral blood. The CDR3 sequence: CASSPDRNTDTQYF. The CDR3 bases are TGTGCCAGCAGCCCGGACAGAAACACAGATACGCAGTATTTT.